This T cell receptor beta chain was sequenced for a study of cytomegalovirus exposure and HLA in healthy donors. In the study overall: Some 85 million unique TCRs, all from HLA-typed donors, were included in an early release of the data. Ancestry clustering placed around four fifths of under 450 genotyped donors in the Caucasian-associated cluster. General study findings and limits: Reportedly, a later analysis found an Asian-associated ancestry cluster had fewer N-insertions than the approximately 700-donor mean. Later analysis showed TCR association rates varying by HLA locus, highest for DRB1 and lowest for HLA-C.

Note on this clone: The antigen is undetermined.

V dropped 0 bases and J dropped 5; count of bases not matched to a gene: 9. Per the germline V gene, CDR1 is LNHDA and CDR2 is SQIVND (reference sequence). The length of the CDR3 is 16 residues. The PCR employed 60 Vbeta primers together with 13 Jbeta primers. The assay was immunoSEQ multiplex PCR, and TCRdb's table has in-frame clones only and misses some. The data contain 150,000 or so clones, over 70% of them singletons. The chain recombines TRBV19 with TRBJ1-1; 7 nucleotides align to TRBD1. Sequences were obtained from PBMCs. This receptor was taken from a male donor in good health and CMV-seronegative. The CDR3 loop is CASSIDGETGSTEAFF. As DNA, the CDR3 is TGTGCCAGTAGTATAGATGGTGAGACAGGGAGTACTGAAGCTTTCTTT.